This T cell receptor (beta chain) originates from a study of beta chain features in type 1 diabetes. Sorted populations all exceeded 95% purity. General study findings and limits: PCR might preferentially amplify shorter templates, equally in patients and controls.

Every isolated RNA sample was fully reverse transcribed, so sequencing captured expressed TCRB transcripts. Only in-frame clones appear in the TCRdb table, and some are missing; sequencing was by immunoSEQ multiplex PCR. The sample lists approximately 150,000 clones; about 9.1% were seen once. As for this clone: Its antigen remains unidentified.

CDR3 length equals 14 residues. Germline CDR1 SGDLS, CDR2 YYNGEE. V shed 3 bases and J 7 bases; nucleotides not matched to a gene: 6. Sequenced: central memory CD4+ T cells from blood. The chain joins TRBV9 to TRBJ2-2, with 7 positions matching TRBD1. The TCR comes from a woman in her 40s in good health. The CDR3 is CASSATGSIGELFF. CDR3 DNA sequence: TGTGCCAGCAGCGCGACAGGGTCGATCGGGGAGCTGTTTTTT.